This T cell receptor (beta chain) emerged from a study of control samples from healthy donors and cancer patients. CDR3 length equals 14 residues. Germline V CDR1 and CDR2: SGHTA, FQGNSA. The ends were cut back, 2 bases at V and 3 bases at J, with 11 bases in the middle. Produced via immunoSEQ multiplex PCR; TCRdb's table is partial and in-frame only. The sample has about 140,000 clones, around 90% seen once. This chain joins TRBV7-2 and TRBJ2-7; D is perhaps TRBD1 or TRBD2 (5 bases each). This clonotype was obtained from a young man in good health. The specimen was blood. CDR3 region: CASSLTGPDYEQYF. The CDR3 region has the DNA TGTGCCAGCAGCTTAACGGGACCAGACTACGAGCAGTACTTC.